The present TCR beta chain was sequenced within a study of early T cells in non-severe SARS-CoV-2 infection. Across the whole study: Bulk RNA from unsorted whole blood was sequenced; chains were unpaired.

Study conclusions and caveats: The study's VDJdb matching favored anti-spike CD8 responses and missed private and CD4 specificities.

Germline assignment: CDR1 MNHEY and CDR2 SVGAGI. The trim removed 6 bases at V and 4 bases at J, leaving 6 bases unmatched. The CDR3 extends over 15 amino acids. Molecules of cDNA were individually given unique molecular identifiers that were attached to them. TCRdb reprocessed the 5' RACE reads with MiXCR, giving one entry per CDR3 protein. The top ten clones hold around a quarter of a sample with some 41,000 distinct CDR3 sequences, 4.5% to 7% of them seen once. A note on this clonotype: Its antigen is undetermined.

The sequence came from an adult who was a healthcare worker with PCR-confirmed SARS-CoV-2 infection or an uninfected control (not recorded which). Sequences were obtained from whole blood. The J gene is TRBJ2-1, the V gene TRBV6-5, with TRBD1 matching over 10 bases. CDR3 loop: CASRIDRGPYNEQFF. The CDR3 coding sequence is TGTGCCAGCAGGATCGACAGGGGGCCTTACAATGAGCAGTTCTTC.